This T cell receptor beta chain was found in a study of blood T cells in healthy people across ages. A second roughly 6 to 11 cycle PCR used barcoded and J-beta primers. TCRdb redid the calling of the 5' RACE reads with MiXCR, one entry per CDR3 protein. Counted here are approximately 680,000 distinct CDR3 sequences, approximately 31% occurring once; the ten biggest clones make up approximately 15%. In its sample, this clonotype was seen a few times. The CDR3 runs to 14 residues. Looked up from germline, CDR1 is SGHNT and CDR2 is YYREEE (reference sequence). Trimming stripped 0 bases from V and 7 bases from J, with 13 bases between. Each sample used at least 7 million PBMCs.

This rearrangement joins TRBV5-4 to TRBJ1-2, with a tentative D call TRBD1 (5 bases). The clonotype originates from a woman older than 75 in good health. The material sequenced was blood. CDR3 DNA: TGTGCCAGCAGCTTGGTTGGTAGGGGTGGTGGCTACACCTTC. As protein: CASSLVGRGGGYTF.